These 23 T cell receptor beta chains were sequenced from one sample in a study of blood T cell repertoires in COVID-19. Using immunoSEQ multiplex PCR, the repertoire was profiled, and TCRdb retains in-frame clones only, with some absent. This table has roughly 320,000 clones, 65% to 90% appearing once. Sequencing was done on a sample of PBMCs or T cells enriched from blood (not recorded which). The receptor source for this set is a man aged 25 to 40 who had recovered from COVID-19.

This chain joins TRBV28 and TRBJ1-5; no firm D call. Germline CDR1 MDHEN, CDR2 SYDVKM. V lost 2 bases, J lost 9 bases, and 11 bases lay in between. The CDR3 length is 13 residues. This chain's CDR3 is CASSLGPGSPQHF. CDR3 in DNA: TGTGCCAGCAGTTTAGGGCCCGGCTCGCCCCAGCATTTT.

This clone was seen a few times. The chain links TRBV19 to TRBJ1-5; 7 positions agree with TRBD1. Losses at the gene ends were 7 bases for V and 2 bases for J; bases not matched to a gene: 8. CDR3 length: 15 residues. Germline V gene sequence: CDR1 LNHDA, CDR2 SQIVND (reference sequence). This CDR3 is CASKEGAGGNQPQHF. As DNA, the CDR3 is TGTGCCAGTAAGGAGGGGGCTGGGGGCAATCAGCCCCAGCATTTT.

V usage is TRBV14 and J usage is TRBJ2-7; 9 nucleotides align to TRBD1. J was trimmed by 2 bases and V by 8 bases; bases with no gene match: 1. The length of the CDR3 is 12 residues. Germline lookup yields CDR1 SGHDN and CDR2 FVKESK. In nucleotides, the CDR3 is TGTGCCAGCGGGACAGGGCCCTACGAGCAGTACTTC. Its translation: CASGTGPYEQYF.

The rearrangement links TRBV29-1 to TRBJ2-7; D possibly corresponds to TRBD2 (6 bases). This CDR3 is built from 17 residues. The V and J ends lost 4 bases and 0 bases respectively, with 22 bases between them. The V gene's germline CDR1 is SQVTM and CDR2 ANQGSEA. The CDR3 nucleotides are TGCAGCGTTGGACTGACGGGGGACGCATCCCTCTCCTACGAGCAGTACTTC. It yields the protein CSVGLTGDASLSYEQYF.

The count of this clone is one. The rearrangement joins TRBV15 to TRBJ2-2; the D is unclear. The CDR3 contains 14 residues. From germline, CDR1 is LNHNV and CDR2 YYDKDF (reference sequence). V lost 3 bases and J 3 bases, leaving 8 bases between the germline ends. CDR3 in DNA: TGTGCCACCAGCAGCCCGGTGGACACCGGGGAGCTGTTTTTT. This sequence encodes CATSSPVDTGELFF.

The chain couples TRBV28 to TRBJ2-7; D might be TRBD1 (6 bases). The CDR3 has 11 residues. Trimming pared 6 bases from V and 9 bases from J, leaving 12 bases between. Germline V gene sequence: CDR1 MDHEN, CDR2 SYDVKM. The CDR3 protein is CASSQQGTQYF. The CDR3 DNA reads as TGTGCCAGCAGCCAACAGGGTACGCAGTACTTC.

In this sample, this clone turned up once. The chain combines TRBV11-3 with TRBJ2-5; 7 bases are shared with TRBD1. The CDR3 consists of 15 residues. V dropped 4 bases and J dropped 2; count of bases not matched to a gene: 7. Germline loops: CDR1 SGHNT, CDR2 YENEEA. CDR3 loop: CASSSVRGIQETQYF. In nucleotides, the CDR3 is TGTGCCAGCAGCTCCGTCAGGGGGATTCAAGAGACCCAGTACTTC.

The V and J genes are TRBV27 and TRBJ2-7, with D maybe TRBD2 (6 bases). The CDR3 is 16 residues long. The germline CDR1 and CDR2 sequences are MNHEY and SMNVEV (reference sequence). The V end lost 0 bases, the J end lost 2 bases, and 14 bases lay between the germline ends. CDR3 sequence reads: CASSLSMGGRTYEQYF. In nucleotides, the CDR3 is TGTGCCAGCAGTTTATCGATGGGGGGTAGGACCTACGAGCAGTACTTC.

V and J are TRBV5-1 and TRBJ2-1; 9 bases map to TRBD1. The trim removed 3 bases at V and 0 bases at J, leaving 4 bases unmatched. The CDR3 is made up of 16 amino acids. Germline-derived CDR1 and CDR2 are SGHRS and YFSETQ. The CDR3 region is CASSSGTGSSYNEQFF. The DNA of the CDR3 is TGCGCCAGCAGCTCTGGGACAGGGAGCTCCTACAATGAGCAGTTCTTC.

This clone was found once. CDR3: CASSLDRLPTYEQYF. CDR3 DNA sequence: TGTGCCAGCAGCTTAGACCGTCTTCCTACCTACGAGCAGTACTTC. The chain employs TRBV11-3 and TRBJ2-7; D is ambiguous. V was clipped by 0 bases and J by 2 bases, with 11 bases between them. Germline CDR1 SGHNT, CDR2 YENEEA. This CDR3 is 15 amino acids long.

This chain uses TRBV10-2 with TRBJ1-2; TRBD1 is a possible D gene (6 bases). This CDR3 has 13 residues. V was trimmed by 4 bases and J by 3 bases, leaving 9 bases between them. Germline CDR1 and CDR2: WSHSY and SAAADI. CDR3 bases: TGCGCCAGCAGTGCAGGGGATCACTATGGCTACACCTTC. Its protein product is CASSAGDHYGYTF.

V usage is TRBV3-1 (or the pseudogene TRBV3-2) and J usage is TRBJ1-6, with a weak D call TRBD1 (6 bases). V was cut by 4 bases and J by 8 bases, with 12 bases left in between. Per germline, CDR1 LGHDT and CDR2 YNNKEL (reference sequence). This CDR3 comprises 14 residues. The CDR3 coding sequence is TGTGCCAGCAGCCTCAAGACAGGCTATTCACCCCTCCACTTT. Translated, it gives CASSLKTGYSPLHF.

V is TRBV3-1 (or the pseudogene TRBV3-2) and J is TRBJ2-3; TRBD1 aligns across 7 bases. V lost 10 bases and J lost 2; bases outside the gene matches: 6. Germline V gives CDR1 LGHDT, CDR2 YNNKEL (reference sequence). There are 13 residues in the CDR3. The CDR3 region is CATRDSLTDTQYF. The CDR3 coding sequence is TGTGCCACCCGGGACAGCCTCACAGATACGCAGTATTTT.

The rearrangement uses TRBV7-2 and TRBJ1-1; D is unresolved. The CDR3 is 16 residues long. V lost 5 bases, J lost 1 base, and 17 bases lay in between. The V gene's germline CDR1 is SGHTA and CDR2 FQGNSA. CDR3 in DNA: TGTGCCAGCAGCCTAACCCTTTGGGCAGCGAACACTGAAGCTTTCTTT. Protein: CASSLTLWAANTEAFF.

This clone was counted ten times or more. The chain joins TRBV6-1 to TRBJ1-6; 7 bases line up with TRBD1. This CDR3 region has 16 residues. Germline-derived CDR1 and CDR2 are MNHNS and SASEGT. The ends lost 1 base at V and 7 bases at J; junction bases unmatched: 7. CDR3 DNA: TGTGCCAGCAGTGAAGAAGAGGGGGCGGGAAATTCACCCCTCCACTTT. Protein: CASSEEEGAGNSPLHF.

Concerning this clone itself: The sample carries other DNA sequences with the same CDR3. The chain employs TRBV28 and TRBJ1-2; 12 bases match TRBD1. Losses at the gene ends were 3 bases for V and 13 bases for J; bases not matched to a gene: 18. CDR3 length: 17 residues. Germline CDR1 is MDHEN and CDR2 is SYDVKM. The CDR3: CASSLRDRGRRGRGGTF. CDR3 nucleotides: TGTGCCAGCAGTTTGAGGGACAGGGGGCGACGGGGGCGGGGAGGCACCTTC.

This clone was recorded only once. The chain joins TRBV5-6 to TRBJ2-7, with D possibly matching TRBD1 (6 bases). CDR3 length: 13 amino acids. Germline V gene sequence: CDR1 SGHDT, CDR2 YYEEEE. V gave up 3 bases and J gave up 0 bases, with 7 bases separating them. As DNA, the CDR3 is TGTGCCAGCAGCTACAGGGCCTCCTACGAGCAGTACTTC. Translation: CASSYRASYEQYF.

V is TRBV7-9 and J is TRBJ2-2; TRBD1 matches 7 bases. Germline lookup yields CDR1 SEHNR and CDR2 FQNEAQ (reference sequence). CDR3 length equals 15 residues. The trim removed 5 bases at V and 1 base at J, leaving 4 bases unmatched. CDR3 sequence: CASSARGMNTGELFF. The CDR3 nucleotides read TGTGCCAGCAGCGCCAGGGGGATGAACACCGGGGAGCTGTTTTTT.

The CDR3 nucleotides read TGTGCCAGCGGGAGTAGACTAGCGGGCTACGAGCAGTACTTC. Its translation is CASGSRLAGYEQYF. The chain recombines TRBV27 with TRBJ2-7; 10 bases are shared with TRBD2. This CDR3 is 14 amino acids long. V lost 8 bases, J lost 3 bases, and 7 bases stayed unmatched. Looked up from germline, CDR1 is MNHEY and CDR2 is SMNVEV (reference sequence).

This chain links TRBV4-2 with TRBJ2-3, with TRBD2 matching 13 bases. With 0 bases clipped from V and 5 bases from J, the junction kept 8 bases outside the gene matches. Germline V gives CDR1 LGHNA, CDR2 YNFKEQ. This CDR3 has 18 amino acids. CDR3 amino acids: CASSQDPTSGGAGDTQYF. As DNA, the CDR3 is TGTGCCAGCAGCCAAGATCCAACTAGCGGGGGGGCCGGAGATACGCAGTATTTT.

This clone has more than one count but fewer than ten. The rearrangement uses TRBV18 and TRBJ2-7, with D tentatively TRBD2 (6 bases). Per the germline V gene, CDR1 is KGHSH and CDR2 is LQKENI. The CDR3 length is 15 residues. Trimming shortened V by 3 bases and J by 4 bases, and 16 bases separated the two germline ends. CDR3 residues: CASSPRTTPGYEQYF. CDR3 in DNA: TGTGCCAGCTCACCCCGGACTACCCCCGGATACGAGCAGTACTTC.

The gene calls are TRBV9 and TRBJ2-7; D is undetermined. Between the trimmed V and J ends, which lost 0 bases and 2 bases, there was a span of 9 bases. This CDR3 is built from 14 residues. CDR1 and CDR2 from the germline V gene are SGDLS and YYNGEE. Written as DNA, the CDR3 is TGTGCCAGCAGCGTAGGCAGGTTCGCCTACGAGCAGTACTTC. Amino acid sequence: CASSVGRFAYEQYF.

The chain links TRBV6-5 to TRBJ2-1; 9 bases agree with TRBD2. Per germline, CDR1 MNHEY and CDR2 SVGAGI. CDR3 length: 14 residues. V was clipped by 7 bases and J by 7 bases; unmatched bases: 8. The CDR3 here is CASIAGLAYNEQFF. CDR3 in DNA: TGTGCCAGCATTGCGGGACTAGCTTATAATGAGCAGTTCTTC.